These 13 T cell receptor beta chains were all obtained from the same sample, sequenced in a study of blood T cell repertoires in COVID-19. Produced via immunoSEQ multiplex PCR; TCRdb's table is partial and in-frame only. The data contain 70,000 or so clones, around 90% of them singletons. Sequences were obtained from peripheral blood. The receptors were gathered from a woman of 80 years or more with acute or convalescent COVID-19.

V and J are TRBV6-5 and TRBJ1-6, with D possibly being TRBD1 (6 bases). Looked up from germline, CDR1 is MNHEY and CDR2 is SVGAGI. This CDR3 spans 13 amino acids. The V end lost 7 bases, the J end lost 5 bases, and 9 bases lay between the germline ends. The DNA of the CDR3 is TGTGCCAGCATCAGGGGAGATAATTCACCCCTCCACTTT. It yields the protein CASIRGDNSPLHF.

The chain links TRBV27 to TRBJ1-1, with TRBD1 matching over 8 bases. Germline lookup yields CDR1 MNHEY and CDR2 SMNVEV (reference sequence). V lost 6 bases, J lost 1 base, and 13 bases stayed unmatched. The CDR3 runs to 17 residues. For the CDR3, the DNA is TGTGCCAGCAGGGGAGGACAGGGCGGGAGACGGAACACTGAAGCTTTCTTT. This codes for CASRGGQGGRRNTEAFF.

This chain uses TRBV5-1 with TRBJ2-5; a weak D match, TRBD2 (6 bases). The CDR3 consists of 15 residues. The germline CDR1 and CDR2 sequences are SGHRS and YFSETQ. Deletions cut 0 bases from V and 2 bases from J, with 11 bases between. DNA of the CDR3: TGCGCCAGCAGCTTGGTAGGACTATATCAAGAGACCCAGTACTTC. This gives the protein CASSLVGLYQETQYF.

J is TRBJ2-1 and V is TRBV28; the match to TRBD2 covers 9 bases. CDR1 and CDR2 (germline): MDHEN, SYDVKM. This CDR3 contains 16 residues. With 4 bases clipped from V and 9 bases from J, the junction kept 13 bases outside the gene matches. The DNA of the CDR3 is TGTGCCAGCAGTTCTCGGTATTGGCGGGAGGGGATTGAGCAGTTCTTC. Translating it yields CASSSRYWREGIEQFF.

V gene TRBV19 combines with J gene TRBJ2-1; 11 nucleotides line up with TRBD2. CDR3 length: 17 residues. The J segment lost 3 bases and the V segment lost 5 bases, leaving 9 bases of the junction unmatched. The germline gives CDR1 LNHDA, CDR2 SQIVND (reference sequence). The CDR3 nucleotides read TGTGCCAGTAGTCCTGCTAGCGGGAGGCAGAGCTACAATGAGCAGTTCTTC. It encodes CASSPASGRQSYNEQFF.

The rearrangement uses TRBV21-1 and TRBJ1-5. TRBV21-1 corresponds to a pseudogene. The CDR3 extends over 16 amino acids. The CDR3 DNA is TGTGCCAGCAGTTTTTACCGGGACTCCGCCAATCAGCCCCAGCATTTT. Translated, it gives CASSFYRDSANQPQHF.

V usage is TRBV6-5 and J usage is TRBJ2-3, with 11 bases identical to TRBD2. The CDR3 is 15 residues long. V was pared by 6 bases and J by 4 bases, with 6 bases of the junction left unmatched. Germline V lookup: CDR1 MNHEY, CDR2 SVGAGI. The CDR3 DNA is TGTGCCAGCAGCCAACTAGCGGGAGCGTCAGATACGCAGTATTTT. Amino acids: CASSQLAGASDTQYF.

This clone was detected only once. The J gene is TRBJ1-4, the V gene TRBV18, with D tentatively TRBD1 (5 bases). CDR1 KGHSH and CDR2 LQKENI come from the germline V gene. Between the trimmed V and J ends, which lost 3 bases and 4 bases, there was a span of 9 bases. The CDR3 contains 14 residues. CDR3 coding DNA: TGTGCCAGCTCACCGGGTCAGGGTAATGAAAAACTGTTTTTT. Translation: CASSPGQGNEKLFF.

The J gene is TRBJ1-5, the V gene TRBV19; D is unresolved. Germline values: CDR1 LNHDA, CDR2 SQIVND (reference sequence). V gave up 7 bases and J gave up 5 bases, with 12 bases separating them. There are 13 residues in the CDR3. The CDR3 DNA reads TGTGCCAGTAATTTCGGCGGGCATCAGCCCCAGCATTTT. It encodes CASNFGGHQPQHF. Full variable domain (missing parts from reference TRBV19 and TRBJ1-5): DGGITQSPKYLFRKEGQNVTLSCEQNLNHDAMYWYRQDPGQGLRLIYYSQIVNDFQKGDIAEGYSVSREKKESFPLTVTSAQKNPTAFYLCASNFGGHQPQHFGDGTRLSIL.

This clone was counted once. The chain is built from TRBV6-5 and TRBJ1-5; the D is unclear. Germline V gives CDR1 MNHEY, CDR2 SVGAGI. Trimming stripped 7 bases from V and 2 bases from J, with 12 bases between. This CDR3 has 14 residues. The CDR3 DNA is TGTGCCAGCACCGTTTCCGGGGGCAATCAGCCCCAGCATTTT. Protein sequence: CASTVSGGNQPQHF.

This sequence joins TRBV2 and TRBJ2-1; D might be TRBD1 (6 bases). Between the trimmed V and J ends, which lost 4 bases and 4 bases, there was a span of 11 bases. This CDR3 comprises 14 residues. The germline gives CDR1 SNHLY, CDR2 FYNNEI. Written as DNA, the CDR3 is TGTGCCAGCAGTGTCCGGGACAATTACAATGAGCAGTTCTTC. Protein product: CASSVRDNYNEQFF.

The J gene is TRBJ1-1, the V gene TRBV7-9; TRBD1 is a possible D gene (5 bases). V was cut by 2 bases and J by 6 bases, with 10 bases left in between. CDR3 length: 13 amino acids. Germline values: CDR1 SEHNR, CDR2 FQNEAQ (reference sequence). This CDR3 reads CASSLQGNAEAFF. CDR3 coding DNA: TGTGCCAGCAGCTTACAGGGTAACGCTGAAGCTTTCTTT.

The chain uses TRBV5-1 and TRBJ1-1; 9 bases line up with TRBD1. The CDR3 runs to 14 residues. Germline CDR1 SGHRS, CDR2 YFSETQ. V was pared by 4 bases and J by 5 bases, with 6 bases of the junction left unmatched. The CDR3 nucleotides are TGCGCCAGCAGCGGGGGACAGGGTGGGACTGAAGCTTTCTTT. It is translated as CASSGGQGGTEAFF.